The TCR beta chain described here comes from a study of CD8 T cells in ankylosing spondylitis. For this clonotype: Its cognate antigen is unknown.

Study findings and constraints: Ankylosing spondylitis blood appeared to be characterized by a TCR beta motif of under ten highly homologous variants.

In TCRdb, the 5' RACE reads were re-called with MiXCR into one record per CDR3 protein. The sample has just under 550,000 distinct CDR3 sequences; 10% to 15% are singletons. The sample consisted of blood, either unsorted or a sorted T cell fraction (not recorded which). This clonotype was sampled from a male donor with ankylosing spondylitis.

The DNA of the CDR3 is TGTGCCAGCGGACAGGGGACGGAGACCCAGTACTTC. It is translated as CASGQGTETQYF. The chain recombines TRBV18 with TRBJ2-5; 9 bases fit TRBD1. This CDR3 region has 12 residues. Trimming at V came to 8 bases and at J to 5 bases, leaving 3 bases not matched to a gene. Germline CDR1 reads KGHSH; CDR2 reads LQKENI.